These T cell receptor beta chains were read from a single sample in a study of post-analysis software for immune sequencing data. TCRdb re-analysed the PCR reads in MiXCR, keeping a single row per CDR3 protein. The data contain about 820,000 distinct CDR3 sequences, approximately 53% of them singletons. Input material: blood. The source of these receptors is a girl between 10 and 17 years old with multiple sclerosis. Each CDR3 is given with its conserved first and last residue. The D gene is left open where the match is weak. Clone size is stated in some rows and not others, as once, few, many or a class when expanded.

TRBJ1-5,TRBV19,TRBD1,-,CASSGGQGLFQRGNQPQHF,TGTGCCAGTAGTGGAGGACAGGGTCTATTCCAAAGGGGCAATCAGCCCCAGCATTTT
TRBJ2-6,TRBV5-1,TRBD1,few,CASSAPGQGAVSTGANVLTF,TGCGCCAGCAGCGCACCGGGACAGGGGGCTGTAAGTACTGGGGCCAACGTCCTGACTTTC
TRBJ2-4,TRBV20-1,TRBD2,-,CSARDRTSIAKNIQYF,TGCAGTGCTAGAGATAGGACTAGCATAGCCAAAAACATTCAGTACTTC
TRBJ2-3,TRBV12-3/TRBV12-4,TRBD1,-,CASRPDRGTDTQYF,TGTGCCAGCAGACCGGACAGGGGCACAGATACGCAGTATTTT
TRBJ2-1,TRBV29-1,-,few,CSVEDQLTRNNEQFF,TGCAGCGTTGAAGATCAACTAACCCGTAACAATGAGCAGTTCTTC
TRBJ1-2,TRBV6-6,-,-,CASSPVGQGYDYTF,TGTGCCAGCAGTCCTGTGGGGCAGGGGTATGACTACACCTTC
TRBJ2-5,TRBV10-3,-,few,CAISESSLYGETQYF,TGTGCCATCAGTGAGTCGAGTCTGTACGGGGAGACCCAGTACTTC
TRBJ2-3,TRBV20-1,TRBD2,few,CSAPGTSGVTDTQYF,TGCAGTGCCCCCGGGACTAGCGGGGTTACAGATACGCAGTATTTT
TRBJ2-7,TRBV3-1,-,few,CASSQDSFSGLSYEQYF,TGTGCCAGCAGCCAAGACTCGTTCTCCGGGCTCTCCTACGAGCAGTACTTC
TRBJ2-7,TRBV20-1,TRBD2,-,CSAGTSVEQYF,TGCAGTGCTGGGACTAGCGTCGAGCAGTACTTC
TRBJ2-4,TRBV7-8,TRBD1,-,CASTPGTGGHGEQYF,TGTGCCAGTACTCCCGGGACAGGGGGCCATGGGGAGCAGTACTTC
TRBJ2-1,TRBV5-1,TRBD1,-,CASSQGRDSSYNEQFF,TGCGCCAGCAGTCAAGGACGGGACAGCTCCTACAATGAGCAGTTCTTC
TRBJ2-5,TRBV3-1,TRBD1,few,CASSPAGTGPQETQYF,TGTGCCAGCAGCCCGGCGGGGACAGGCCCCCAAGAGACCCAGTACTTC
TRBJ2-1,TRBV6-2/TRBV6-3,-,-,CASSSYLEQFF,TGTGCCAGCAGTTCTTACCTTGAGCAGTTCTTC
TRBJ1-5,TRBV20-1,-,few,CSARDLRGQPQHF,TGCAGTGCTAGAGATCTGCGGGGTCAGCCCCAGCATTTT
TRBJ1-1,TRBV7-9,-,few,CASSPKRVGNTEAFF,TGTGCCAGCAGTCCGAAGAGGGTAGGGAACACTGAAGCTTTCTTT
TRBJ2-1,TRBV24-1,-,few,CATSATGVLYNEQFF,TGTGCCACCAGTGCGACAGGAGTCCTCTACAATGAGCAGTTCTTC
TRBJ2-7,TRBV29-1,TRBD1,-,CSVEDRRGRDFYEQYF,TGCAGCGTTGAAGATCGTAGGGGGCGCGATTTCTACGAGCAGTACTTC
TRBJ2-1,TRBV25-1,TRBD1,-,CASSEDRVGIDEQFF,TGTGCCAGCAGTGAAGACAGGGTGGGAATTGATGAGCAGTTCTTC
TRBJ2-5,TRBV29-1,-,few,CSVGRADGGTQYF,TGCAGCGTTGGGAGGGCCGACGGGGGGACCCAGTACTTC
TRBJ2-7,TRBV7-9,-,few,CASSRTGEQYF,TGTGCCAGCAGCCGGACTGGCGAGCAGTACTTC
TRBJ1-2,TRBV5-1,-,-,CASSSRDKNYGYTF,TGCGCCAGCAGCTCCCGGGACAAAAACTATGGCTACACCTTC
TRBJ2-7,TRBV4-1,-,-,CASSQEGRGDYEQYF,TGCGCCAGCAGCCAAGAGGGACGAGGGGACTACGAGCAGTACTTC
TRBJ2-3,TRBV6-4,TRBD2,-,CASSEAGGSSDTQYF,TGTGCCAGCAGTGAAGCGGGAGGTTCCTCAGATACGCAGTATTTT
TRBJ2-7,TRBV10-3,-,few,CAISDPKSRTETYEQYF,TGTGCCATCAGTGACCCGAAGTCAAGGACAGAGACCTACGAGCAGTACTTC
TRBJ2-3,TRBV6-6,-,-,CATTKLKASSTDTQYF,TGTGCCACCACAAAACTAAAAGCGTCTAGCACAGATACGCAGTATTTT
TRBJ2-1,TRBV12-3/TRBV12-4,-,few,CASTQALLQGQFF,TGTGCCAGCACCCAGGCCCTCCTCCAGGGGCAGTTCTTC
TRBJ2-7,TRBV12-3/TRBV12-4,TRBD2,-,CASSLAGTIPYEQYF,TGTGCCAGCAGTTTAGCTGGGACTATCCCCTACGAGCAGTACTTC
TRBJ2-7,TRBV15,TRBD2,few,CATSRDLTSGEQYF,TGTGCCACCAGCAGAGATTTGACTAGCGGCGAGCAGTACTTC
TRBJ2-3,TRBV12-3/TRBV12-4,-,-,CASRTDPGGTDTQDF,TGTGCCAGCAGGACCGACCCCGGGGGCACAGATACGCAGGATTTT
TRBJ1-1,TRBV7-2,-,-,CASSLAGSAFF,TGTGCCAGCAGCTTAGCGGGGTCAGCTTTCTTT
TRBJ1-2,TRBV7-8,-,few,CASSHRTGIYGYTF,TGTGCCAGCAGTCATAGGACGGGGATCTATGGCTACACCTTC
TRBJ2-1,TRBV11-1,TRBD1,-,CASSSHRPGQGHNEQFF,TGTGCCAGCAGCTCACACCGACCGGGACAGGGGCACAATGAGCAGTTCTTC
TRBJ2-5,TRBV7-2,TRBD2,-,CASSLVVGGGKAVTQYF,TGTGCCAGCAGCTTAGTCGTGGGCGGGGGGAAAGCTGTGACCCAGTACTTC
TRBJ2-7,TRBV7-3,-,-,CASSLMGGGLYEQYF,TGTGCCAGCAGCTTAATGGGAGGGGGTCTCTACGAGCAGTACTTC
TRBJ2-2,TRBV7-3,-,-,CASSLPGALNTGELFF,TGTGCCAGCAGCTTACCCGGGGCTCTTAACACCGGGGAGCTGTTTTTT
TRBJ2-1,TRBV6-1,-,-,CASSELLLGGDEQFF,TGTGCCAGCAGTGAACTCCTCCTGGGGGGCGATGAGCAGTTCTTC
TRBJ1-1,TRBV5-1,-,-,CASSLYQGNTEAFF,TGCGCCAGCAGCTTGTATCAGGGAAACACTGAAGCTTTCTTT
TRBJ2-3,TRBV20-1,-,once,CSARPLLVTDTQYF,TGCAGTGCTAGACCCCTTCTAGTCACAGATACGCAGTATTTT
TRBJ2-5,TRBV27,-,-,CANRPTGQETQYF,TGTGCCAACAGGCCGACAGGCCAAGAGACCCAGTACTTC
TRBJ2-1,TRBV6-5,-,-,CASSYWRSSYNEQFF,TGTGCCAGCAGTTACTGGCGGAGCTCCTACAATGAGCAGTTCTTC
TRBJ2-1,TRBV4-1,TRBD2,-,CASSQGTSPNEQFF,TGCGCCAGCAGCCAAGGGACTAGCCCCAATGAGCAGTTCTTC
TRBJ2-6,TRBV9,-,few,CASSVGLGNVLTF,TGTGCCAGCAGCGTAGGTCTGGGTAACGTCCTGACTTTC
TRBJ2-5,TRBV7-2,TRBD2,-,CASSLATSGRIYEQYF,TGTGCCAGCAGCTTGGCGACTAGCGGGAGAATCTATGAGCAGTACTTC
TRBJ1-2,TRBV3-1,-,-,CASSQAGRALVSGYTF,TGTGCCAGCAGCCAAGCAGGACGAGCCTTGGTCTCTGGCTACACCTTC
TRBJ2-3,TRBV20-1,-,-,CSARTLDTQYF,TGCAGTGCTAGAACCCTCGATACGCAGTATTTT
TRBJ1-4,TRBV12-3/TRBV12-4,-,-,CASSLARQLYEKLFF,TGTGCCAGCAGTTTAGCGCGGCAACTGTACGAAAAACTGTTTTTT
TRBJ2-1,TRBV15,-,-,CATSREGLSTPTNNEQFF,TGTGCCACCAGCCGTGAGGGACTTTCAACCCCCACAAACAATGAGCAGTTCTTC
TRBJ2-3,TRBV6-6,-,-,CASSYPGVGRDTQYF,TGTGCCAGCAGTTACCCGGGGGTTGGGAGGGATACGCAGTATTTT
TRBJ2-5,TRBV20-1,-,-,CSARGATGQETQYF,TGCAGTGCTAGAGGCGCAACAGGGCAAGAGACCCAGTACTTC
TRBJ2-5,TRBV18,-,many,CASSPLGETQYF,TGTGCTAGCAGCCCCCTAGGGGAGACCCAGTACTTC
TRBJ2-1,TRBV7-8,-,-,CASSPDRSRLLDNEQFF,TGTGCCAGCAGCCCCGACCGTTCGCGCTTACTCGACAATGAGCAGTTCTTC
TRBJ2-7,TRBV20-1,-,-,CSARKRTDKYEQYF,TGCAGTGCTAGGAAACGCACGGACAAATACGAGCAGTACTTC